The 21 T cell receptor beta chains given below trace back to one sample, sequenced in a study of a mutant IDH1 vaccine in newly diagnosed glioma. Time point of the sample: baseline, week 1 (first vaccination visit). Treatment in this sample: pre-vaccination baseline after standard-of-care therapy. Sequencing was performed with immunoSEQ multiplex PCR; in TCRdb, only in-frame clones are kept and a portion is missing. The table lists 55,000 to 70,000 clones, 79% of them singletons. The sequencing used PBMCs, collected from a glioma patient treated with radiotherapy, temozolomide or both. The source of these receptors is a man in his fifties or sixties with glioma.

The chain is built from TRBV7-2 and TRBJ1-5; D is perhaps TRBD1 (5 bases). CDR3 length: 13 amino acids. Trimming removed 4 bases at V and 5 bases at J, with 9 bases between. The germline CDR1 and CDR2 sequences are SGHTA and FQGNSA. Written as DNA, the CDR3 is TGTGCCAGCAGCTGGGACGGATATCAGCCCCAGCATTTT. Its protein product is CASSWDGYQPQHF.

This clone showed up just once. The chain recombines TRBV4-1 with TRBJ1-4; D is undetermined. V lost 1 base to trimming and J lost 0 bases, with 3 bases between them. Germline V gene sequence: CDR1 MGHRA, CDR2 YSYEKL. The CDR3 has 14 amino acids. CDR3 nucleotide sequence: TGCGCCAGCAGCCAAGGGGCAACTAATGAAAAACTGTTTTTT. Protein sequence: CASSQGATNEKLFF.

The V and J genes are TRBV5-4 and TRBJ2-5; D might be TRBD1 (6 bases). This CDR3 spans 14 amino acids. CDR1 is SGHNT, CDR2 YYREEE, per germline (reference sequence). Trimming removed 2 bases at V and 2 bases at J, with 10 bases between. This chain's CDR3 is CASSLQGPQETQYF. DNA for the CDR3: TGTGCCAGCAGCTTACAGGGACCACAAGAGACCCAGTACTTC.

This clone has only a few counts. J is TRBJ1-1 and V is TRBV5-1, with D unclear. V was cut by 0 bases and J by 4 bases, with 7 bases left in between. Germline CDR1 and CDR2: SGHRS and YFSETQ. The length of the CDR3 is 13 residues. CDR3 nucleotides: TGCGCCAGCAGCTTGGAGGGCGGCACTGAAGCTTTCTTT. Encoded protein: CASSLEGGTEAFF. The full variable domain, with the rest looked up from reference TRBV5-1 and TRBJ1-1, is KAGVTQTPRYLIKTRGQQVTLSCSPISGHRSVSWYQQTPGQGLQFLFEYFSETQRNKGNFPGRFSGRQFSNSRSEMNVSTLELGDSALYLCASSLEGGTEAFFGQGTRLTVV.

The chain couples TRBV18 to TRBJ1-1; TRBD1 might be the D (5 bases). This CDR3 comprises 13 residues. Trimming removed 4 bases at V and 1 base at J, with 7 bases between. Germline V gene sequence: CDR1 KGHSH, CDR2 LQKENI. The CDR3 DNA follows: TGTGCCAGCTCACAGGGGAAGAACACTGAAGCTTTCTTT. Translating it yields CASSQGKNTEAFF.

This chain links TRBV5-1 with TRBJ2-7, with D hard to call. The CDR3 totals 13 residues. Per germline, CDR1 SGHRS and CDR2 YFSETQ. V was pared by 2 bases and J by 7 bases, with 13 bases between. CDR3 in DNA: TGCGCCAGCAGCTTTTCGGCGTCTCGGGAGCAGTACTTC. Its translation: CASSFSASREQYF.

The chain couples TRBV30 to TRBJ2-6; 12 positions match TRBD1. Germline trimming cut 3 bases from V and 3 bases from J; bases unmatched to any gene: 6. CDR1 and CDR2 from the germline V gene are GTSNPN and SVGIG (reference sequence). The CDR3 is 17 amino acids. CDR3 residues: CAWSSGTGGFGANVLTF. The CDR3 DNA reads as TGTGCCTGGAGCTCCGGGACAGGGGGCTTTGGGGCCAACGTCCTGACTTTC.

At least ten counts were recorded for this clone. This specimen includes other DNA sequences encoding the same CDR3. In DNA, the CDR3 is TGCAGTGCTAGTGCTAGTAGGGAGCAGTACTTC. This gives the protein CSASASREQYF. The V call is TRBV20-1, the J call TRBJ2-7; no reliable D call. This CDR3 comprises 11 residues. Germline CDR1 is DFQATT and CDR2 is SNEGSKA (reference sequence). V was clipped by 3 bases and J by 7 bases, with 10 bases between them.

This chain joins TRBV30 and TRBJ1-4, with no clear D. CDR3 size: 12 residues. V was clipped by 3 bases and J by 7 bases, with 9 bases between them. The germline V gene encodes CDR1 GTSNPN and CDR2 SVGIG (reference sequence). CDR3 in DNA: TGTGCCTGGAGCGACGCAGGTGAAAAACTGTTTTTT. It specifies CAWSDAGEKLFF.

The chain combines TRBV7-2 with TRBJ2-7, with 10 bases fitting TRBD2. J was trimmed by 12 bases and V by 3 bases; bases with no gene match: 14. The CDR3 covers 15 residues. Germline lookup yields CDR1 SGHTA and CDR2 FQGNSA. CDR3 nucleotide sequence: TGTGCCAGCAGCTTCCCTAGCGGGGGCCCCCTGAGTGCGTACTTC. This translates into CASSFPSGGPLSAYF.

The V call is TRBV10-3, the J call TRBJ2-1; 12 bases fit TRBD2. The CDR3 runs to 17 residues. Germline V gene sequence: CDR1 ENHRY, CDR2 SYGVKD. J gave up 2 bases and V 4 bases, and 6 bases lay outside the gene matches. The CDR3 DNA reads TGTGCCATCAGTGGTGGGCGACTAGCGGGGGCCTACAATGAGCAGTTCTTC. It translates to CAISGGRLAGAYNEQFF.

The chain has TRBV5-1 and TRBJ2-7; TRBD1 aligns across 9 bases. V lost 4 bases to trimming and J lost 6 bases; unmatched junction nucleotides: 8. Germline loops: CDR1 SGHRS, CDR2 YFSETQ. CDR3 length: 14 residues. The CDR3 region is CASSPWDRAAEQYF. CDR3 DNA: TGCGCCAGCAGCCCATGGGACAGGGCCGCCGAGCAGTACTTC.

The chain links TRBV9 to TRBJ2-5; TRBD1 matches 8 bases. Germline trimming cut 4 bases from V and 7 bases from J; bases unmatched to any gene: 3. This CDR3 spans 12 amino acids. Germline V lookup: CDR1 SGDLS, CDR2 YYNGEE. The CDR3 sequence: CASSTTGGTQYF. Written as DNA, the CDR3 is TGTGCCAGCAGCACAACAGGGGGGACCCAGTACTTC.

The chain carries TRBV19 and TRBJ1-2; D call uncertain. Trimming removed 3 bases from V and 3 bases from J, with 14 bases in between. The CDR3 has 15 residues. Germline assignment: CDR1 LNHDA and CDR2 SQIVND (reference sequence). CDR3 sequence: CASSIRHLQDYGYTF. The CDR3 DNA sequence: TGTGCCAGTAGTATTCGACACCTTCAGGACTATGGCTACACCTTC.

This chain links TRBV5-1 with TRBJ1-4, with 8 bases lining up with TRBD1. CDR1 is SGHRS and CDR2 is YFSETQ in the germline V gene. V shed 4 bases, J shed 6 bases, and the junction held 11 bases outside the gene matches. The CDR3 runs 16 residues. CDR3 loop: CASSPDRAASHEKLFF. The CDR3 region has the DNA TGCGCCAGCAGCCCGGACAGGGCGGCGTCGCATGAAAAACTGTTTTTT.

This clone occurred once. The chain is built from TRBV9 and TRBJ2-2; TRBD1 aligns across 7 bases. The CDR3 sequence is 15 residues long. V was clipped by 4 bases and J by 8 bases; unmatched bases: 11. Germline V lookup: CDR1 SGDLS, CDR2 YYNGEE. The CDR3 nucleotides are TGTGCCAGCAGCATACGACAGGGACCTGGGGGGGAGCTGTTTTTT. As protein: CASSIRQGPGGELFF.

This clone was counted only a few times. The chain joins TRBV4-3 to TRBJ2-1; possible D gene TRBD2, 6 bases. The CDR3 is made up of 13 amino acids. Germline V gene data show CDR1 as LGHNA and CDR2 as YSLEER. The V and J ends lost 5 bases and 9 bases respectively, with 14 bases between them. The CDR3 DNA reads as TGCGCCAGCAGCACCCGTTTGGGGGGTGAGCAGTTCTTC. Its translation is CASSTRLGGEQFF.

The chain combines TRBV6-5 with TRBJ1-2; TRBD1 matches at 7 bases. The CDR3 spans 14 residues. Losses at the gene ends were 2 bases for V and 4 bases for J; bases not matched to a gene: 4. CDR1 and CDR2 from the germline V gene are MNHEY and SVGAGI. The CDR3 DNA follows: TGTGCCAGCAGTTACGGAGGGGGCGGCTATGGCTACACCTTC. It is translated as CASSYGGGGYGYTF.

The V and J genes are TRBV7-9 and TRBJ1-5; D unclear. Germline V gene data show CDR1 as SEHNR and CDR2 as FQNEAQ (reference sequence). The CDR3 runs to 15 residues. V was cut by 0 bases and J by 2 bases, with 8 bases left in between. CDR3 sequence (DNA): TGTGCCAGCAGCTTAGCTGGTGGGGGCAATCAGCCCCAGCATTTT. This gives the protein CASSLAGGGNQPQHF.

This rearrangement joins TRBV5-1 to TRBJ1-2; 7 nucleotides match TRBD1. Looked up from germline, CDR1 is SGHRS and CDR2 is YFSETQ. The CDR3 spans 16 residues. With 4 bases clipped from V and 2 bases from J, the junction kept 11 bases outside the gene matches. This CDR3 reads CASSPGTASSNYGYTF. Written as DNA, the CDR3 is TGCGCCAGCAGCCCGGGGACAGCCAGTTCCAACTATGGCTACACCTTC.

This clone showed up just once. The chain couples TRBV7-2 to TRBJ1-4, with D possibly TRBD1 on 5 matching bases. Trimming pared 1 base from V and 5 bases from J, leaving 11 bases between. Germline V gene sequence: CDR1 SGHTA, CDR2 FQGNSA. This CDR3 region has 15 residues. In DNA, the CDR3 is TGTGCCAGCAGCTTAGGTGGGACGGTGAATGAAAAACTGTTTTTT. Protein sequence: CASSLGGTVNEKLFF.